This is a list of T cell receptor beta chains from one sample in a study of tumor-infiltrating lymphocytes in oesophageal squamous cell carcinoma. TCRdb called the PCR reads again in MiXCR, with one record for every CDR3 protein. Of around 19,000 distinct CDR3 sequences detected, about 50% appear once; the ten largest clones hold around two fifths. Input material: normal esophageal tissue next to the tumor. These receptors were collected from a female donor with esophageal squamous cell carcinoma. CDR3s include the opening cysteine and the closing phenylalanine or tryptophan. D genes are given only for firm matches. Not all rows give a size; the values are once, few, many and, for expanded clones, a class.

clone_size d_call j_call v_call cdr3_aa cdr3_nt
. . TRBJ2-7 TRBV12-3/TRBV12-4 CASSLGPISAYEQYF TGTGCCAGCAGTCTAGGACCGATTAGTGCCTACGAGCAGTACTTC
. TRBD2 TRBJ2-1 TRBV12-3/TRBV12-4 CASSSRLAMFF TGTGCCAGCAGTTCGCGACTAGCTATGTTCTTC
many . TRBJ1-4 TRBV2 CASSEASEKLFF TGTGCCAGCAGTGAAGCATCCGAAAAACTGTTTTTT
many . TRBJ1-3 TRBV12-3/TRBV12-4 CASSLGMGAAGNTIYF TGTGCCAGCAGTTTAGGTATGGGGGCGGCTGGAAACACCATATATTTT
medium-sized . TRBJ2-1 TRBV28 CASSLGGEGGSYNEQFF TGTGCCAGCAGTTTGGGGGGGGAGGGGGGCTCCTACAATGAGCAGTTCTTC
. . TRBJ2-1 TRBV7-9 CASSLSSEWREQFF TGTGCCAGCAGCTTATCCTCGGAGTGGAGGGAGCAGTTCTTC
many TRBD1 TRBJ1-2 TRBV5-5 CASSPYDRGTGGYTF TGTGCCAGCAGCCCATATGACAGGGGGACGGGCGGCTACACCTTC
. . TRBJ2-6 TRBV5-6 CASSLALAGFLRAVLRF .
once . TRBJ1-2 TRBV2 CASRRNEAWGYTF TGTGCCAGCAGGCGCAACGAAGCCTGGGGCTACACCTTC
. . TRBJ1-5 TRBV19 CASSDGGTNQPQHF TGTGCCAGCTCCGACGGGGGTACCAATCAGCCCCAGCATTTT
few . TRBJ2-1 TRBV12-3/TRBV12-4 CASRSLRALRNEQFF TGTGCCAGCAGATCCCTAAGGGCCCTTAGGAATGAGCAGTTCTTC
. TRBD2 TRBJ2-3 TRBV7-4 CASRRASGTDTQYF TGTGCCAGCAGGAGGGCTAGCGGTACAGATACGCAGTATTTT
few . TRBJ2-3 TRBV7-8 CASSRLTSTDTQYF TGTGCCAGCAGCCGACTAACTAGCACAGATACGCAGTATTTT
many TRBD1 TRBJ2-5 TRBV7-8 CASSSQGWVRETQYF TGTGCCAGCAGCTCACAGGGGTGGGTCAGAGAGACCCAGTACTTC
. TRBD1 TRBJ2-2 TRBV7-2 CASSSDRGYTGELFF TGTGCCAGCAGCTCTGACAGGGGTTACACCGGGGAGCTGTTTTTT
. TRBD2 TRBJ2-5 TRBV5-4 CASSLRLAGGDETQYF TGTGCCAGCAGCTTGCGACTAGCGGGAGGAGATGAGACCCAGTACTTC
medium-sized TRBD1 TRBJ2-3 TRBV11-2 CASNHRGADTQYF TGTGCCAGCAACCACAGGGGTGCAGATACGCAGTATTTT
many . TRBJ1-1 TRBV28 CASRSPGNTEAFF TGTGCCAGCAGATCCCCCGGGAACACTGAAGCTTTCTTT
. . TRBJ1-5 TRBV27 CASRYGGNSNQPQHF TGTGCCAGTCGTTATGGGGGGAATAGCAATCAGCCCCAGCATTTT
many TRBD1 TRBJ1-5 TRBV7-9 CASSLTGTNQPQHF TGTGCCAGCAGTTTGACAGGGACGAATCAGCCCCAGCATTTT
. . TRBJ2-1 TRBV4-1 CASSQETGSNEQFF TGTGCCAGCAGCCAGGAGACCGGGTCAAATGAGCAGTTCTTC
many TRBD1 TRBJ1-2 TRBV4-1 CASSQVGTGGSSYGYTF TGCGCCAGCAGCCAAGTTGGGACAGGGGGTTCAAGCTATGGCTACACCTTC
. . TRBJ2-5 TRBV7-2 CASSLVLVQGTQYF TGTGCCAGCAGCTTAGTTTTGGTCCAAGGGACCCAGTACTTC
. TRBD2 TRBJ2-7 TRBV6-1 CASSDTSGYEQYF TGTGCCAGCAGTGATACTAGCGGCTACGAGCAGTACTTC
. . TRBJ2-3 TRBV12-3/TRBV12-4 CASTSTDTQYF TGTGCCAGCACCTCCACAGATACGCAGTATTTT
. . TRBJ2-3 TRBV11-1 CASSLDSYDTQYF TGTGCCAGCAGCTTAGACAGCTATGATACGCAGTATTTT